These 9 T cell receptor beta chains share one sample of origin, sequenced in a study of T cell repertoires in cytomegalovirus infection. TCRdb reprocessed the reads with MiXCR, giving one entry per CDR3 protein. Of 900,000 to 950,000 distinct CDR3 sequences in the sample, around a third are singletons; the top ten hold over 12%. For these receptors, no antigen is known. The sample consisted of cultured CD8+ T cells from PBMCs, taken from culture after CMV antigen stimulation. The receptors were gathered from a human donor in good health (CMV status not recorded). Some clones in this sample may be carry-over from other donors' samples.

A few counts support this clonotype. At one boundary the junction diverges from the germline segment, which might be a read error. The gene calls are TRBV27 and TRBJ2-7; D unclear. The CDR3 spans 14 residues. Germline CDR1 and CDR2: MNHEY and SMNVEV (reference sequence). CDR3 in amino acids: CASSLSVSSYEQYF. DNA for the CDR3: TGTGCCAGCAGCTTATCCGTGAGCTCCTACGAGCAGTACTTC.

The rearrangement uses TRBV7-9 and TRBJ2-1; 8 bases fit TRBD1. The V gene end was trimmed by 5 bases and the J gene end by 6 bases; junction bases not matched to a gene: 6. CDR3 size: 14 residues. Germline V gene lookup returns CDR1 SEHNR and CDR2 FQNEAQ (reference sequence). The CDR3 nucleotides are TGTGCCAGCAGCGGCAGGGGGCCAGGCAATGAGCAGTTCTTC. Its protein product is CASSGRGPGNEQFF.

Written as DNA, the CDR3 is TGTGCCAGCAGCTTACCACAGGAAGGGATGAACACTGAAGCTTTCTTT. Its translation is CASSLPQEGMNTEAFF. V usage is TRBV7-6 and J usage is TRBJ1-1; possible D gene TRBD1, 5 bases. Trimming shortened V by 2 bases and J by 0 bases, and 13 bases separated the two germline ends. This CDR3 has 16 residues. The germline V gene has CDR1 SGHVS and CDR2 FNYEAQ. The variable domain in full, completed from reference TRBV7-6 and TRBJ1-1, reads GAGVSQSPRYKVTKRGQDVALRCDPISGHVSLYWYRQALGQGPEFLTYFNYEAQQDKSGLPNDRFSAERPEGSISTLTIQRTEQRDSAMYRCASSLPQEGMNTEAFFGQGTRLTVV.

This rearrangement joins TRBV7-6 to TRBJ2-3; no reliable D call. V gave up 0 bases and J gave up 3 bases, with 13 bases separating them. Looked up from germline, CDR1 is SGHVS and CDR2 is FNYEAQ. CDR3 length: 16 amino acids. This chain's CDR3 is CASSLAGSGGTDTQYF. The CDR3 DNA reads as TGTGCCAGCAGCTTAGCCGGGTCAGGTGGAACAGATACGCAGTATTTT.

V gene TRBV28 combines with J gene TRBJ1-4; tentatively, D is TRBD1 (5 bases). The CDR3 has 18 amino acids. Germline lookup yields CDR1 MDHEN and CDR2 SYDVKM. V was trimmed by 2 bases and J by 4 bases, leaving 20 bases between them. Here the CDR3 reads CASSLELDGRAINEKLFF. DNA for the CDR3: TGTGCCAGCAGTTTAGAATTGGATGGCAGGGCTATTAATGAAAAACTGTTTTTT.

This clonotype was picked up many times. This chain connects TRBV7-8 to TRBJ2-2, with 7 positions matching TRBD1. The CDR3 has 17 residues. Germline V CDR1 and CDR2: SGHVS, FQNEAQ. Trimming cost V 3 bases and J 7 bases; bases outside gene matches: 14. CDR3: CASSLGRDSLLVGELFF. CDR3 DNA: TGTGCCAGCAGCTTGGGACGGGACAGCTTATTGGTCGGGGAGCTGTTTTTT.

A few counts support this clonotype. The chain combines TRBV20-1 with TRBJ2-2; 7 bases agree with TRBD2. V was pared by 1 base and J by 3 bases, with 5 bases of the junction left unmatched. This CDR3 has 15 amino acids. CDR1 and CDR2 (germline): DFQATT, SNEGSKA (reference sequence). The CDR3 spells CSARALREDTGELFF. As DNA, the CDR3 is TGCAGTGCTAGAGCACTACGGGAGGACACCGGGGAGCTGTTTTTT.

Notes on this clonotype: Being one base from a much bigger clone, this may be a read error. The rearrangement joins TRBV7-2 to TRBJ2-1, with a tentative D call TRBD2 (5 bases). This CDR3 has 15 amino acids. In germline, CDR1 is SGHTA, CDR2 FQGNSA. In nucleotides, the CDR3 is TGTGCCAGCCAGGAAGGACTCACCTCCTACAATGAGAAGTTCTTC. The encoded protein is CASQEGLTSYNEKFF.

This clonotype was seen many times. The junction departs from the called germline gene at one end, perhaps through a read error. This rearrangement joins TRBV4-3 to TRBJ2-1, with D perhaps TRBD1 (6 bases). CDR3 length: 15 amino acids. Per the germline V gene, CDR1 is LGHNA and CDR2 is YSLEER. For the CDR3, the DNA is TGTGCCAGCAGCCAGGACAGTAGCTCCTACAATGAGCAGTTCTTC. The encoded protein is CASSQDSSSYNEQFF.